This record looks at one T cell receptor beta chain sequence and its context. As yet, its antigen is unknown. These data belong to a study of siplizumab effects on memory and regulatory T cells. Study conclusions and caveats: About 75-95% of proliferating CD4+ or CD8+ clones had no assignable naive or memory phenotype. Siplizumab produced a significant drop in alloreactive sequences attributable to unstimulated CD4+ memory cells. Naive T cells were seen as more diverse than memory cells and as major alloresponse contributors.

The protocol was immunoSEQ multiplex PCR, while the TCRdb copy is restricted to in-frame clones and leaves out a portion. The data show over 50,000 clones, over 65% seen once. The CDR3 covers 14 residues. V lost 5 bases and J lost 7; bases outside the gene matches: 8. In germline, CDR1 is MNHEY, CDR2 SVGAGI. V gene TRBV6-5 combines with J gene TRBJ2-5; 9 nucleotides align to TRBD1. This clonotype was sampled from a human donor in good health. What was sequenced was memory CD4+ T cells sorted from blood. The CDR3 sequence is CASSAGTGLGTQYF. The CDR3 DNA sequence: TGTGCCAGCAGTGCCGGGACAGGGTTAGGGACCCAGTACTTC.